Following are 18 T cell receptor beta chains from one sample sequenced in a study of T cell responses to AZD1222 COVID-19 vaccine. The data were produced by immunoSEQ multiplex PCR, yet TCRdb's version contains in-frame clones alone and is incomplete. The sample shows some 150,000 clones, more than 85% of them seen only once. The sequencing here drew on peripheral blood, taken on day 0 of AZD1222 vaccination. Receptors were obtained from an adult in good health.

This sequence joins TRBV11-2 and TRBJ2-7; 13 bases are shared with TRBD2. The V segment lost 4 bases and the J segment 0 bases; nucleotides outside the gene matches: 9. CDR1 SGHAT and CDR2 FQNNGV come from the germline V gene. The CDR3 covers 18 residues. CDR3: CASSSLTSGGLSSYEQYF. The CDR3 DNA sequence: TGTGCCAGCAGCTCGCTGACTAGCGGGGGGCTCAGCTCCTACGAGCAGTACTTC. The full variable domain, completed using reference TRBV11-2 and TRBJ2-7, is EAGVAQSPRYKIIEKRQSVAFWCNPISGHATLYWYQQILGQGPKLLIQFQNNGVVDDSQLPKDRFSAERLKGVDSTLKIQPAKLEDSAVYLCASSSLTSGGLSSYEQYFGPGTRLTVT.

The CDR3 DNA reads as TGCGCCAGCAGCCTGGGGGCCAGGGGGCGAGGGAACACTGAAGCTTTCTTT. Translated, it gives CASSLGARGRGNTEAFF. The rearrangement links TRBV5-1 to TRBJ1-1, with 8 bases that match TRBD1. V shed 4 bases, J shed 1 base, and the junction held 12 bases outside the gene matches. CDR3 length: 17 amino acids. Germline V lookup: CDR1 SGHRS, CDR2 YFSETQ.

The rearrangement uses TRBV7-8 and TRBJ2-1; D is undetermined. The germline gives CDR1 SGHVS, CDR2 FQNEAQ. Trimming stripped 5 bases from V and 3 bases from J, with 20 bases between. The length of the CDR3 is 17 residues. The CDR3 DNA reads as TGTGCCAGCAGCCCCTCCCTGCGGTCACAAGACTACAATGAGCAGTTCTTC. Translation: CASSPSLRSQDYNEQFF.

The chain couples TRBV30 to TRBJ2-1; D is perhaps TRBD2 (6 bases). The CDR3 is made up of 14 amino acids. Trimming pared 2 bases from V and 5 bases from J, leaving 13 bases between. Germline V lookup: CDR1 GTSNPN, CDR2 SVGIG (reference sequence). CDR3 nucleotides: TGTGCCTGGAGTTCGGGAGTAATCAACAATGAGCAGTTCTTC. Its translation is CAWSSGVINNEQFF.

The rearrangement joins TRBV6-6 to TRBJ2-7; 9 bases align to TRBD2. Per germline, CDR1 MNHNY and CDR2 SVGAGI (reference sequence). This CDR3 region has 14 residues. Germline trimming cut 3 bases from V and 3 bases from J; bases unmatched to any gene: 3. CDR3 coding DNA: TGTGCCAGCAGTTATGTAGCGGGAGTCTACGAGCAGTACTTC. It yields the protein CASSYVAGVYEQYF.

The chain carries TRBV12-3 or TRBV12-4 and TRBJ1-2; weak D call: TRBD1 (5 bases). V was shortened by 6 bases and J by 7 bases, with 15 bases between the two germline ends. This CDR3 region has 13 residues. Written as DNA, the CDR3 is TGTGCCAGCAGAGCTCAGGGTTCCGCTGGCTACACCTTC. It specifies CASRAQGSAGYTF.

The chain joins TRBV20-1 to TRBJ1-1, with 9 nucleotides matching TRBD1. The junction had 5 bases not matched to a gene; V was cut back by 3 bases and J by 3 bases. There are 14 residues in the CDR3. CDR1 and CDR2 from the germline V gene are DFQATT and SNEGSKA (reference sequence). For the CDR3, the DNA is TGCAGTGCTAGTCACAGGGGGCTCCACACTGAAGCTTTCTTT. As protein: CSASHRGLHTEAFF.

The rearrangement links TRBV12-3 or TRBV12-4 to TRBJ2-3, with a tentative D call TRBD1 (6 bases). The CDR3 has 13 residues. V was shortened by 6 bases and J by 3 bases, with 10 bases between the two germline ends. DNA for the CDR3: TGTGCCAGCAGATCTACAGGGACAGATACGCAGTATTTT. Translation: CASRSTGTDTQYF.

This sequence joins TRBV7-8 and TRBJ1-1; D is unresolved. This CDR3 is 15 amino acids long. Germline CDR1 reads SGHVS; CDR2 reads FQNEAQ. V lost 5 bases to trimming and J lost 5 bases, with 18 bases between them. The CDR3 bases are TGTGCCAGCAGCAGAGGCCGACCGATTCCTACTGAAGCTTTCTTT. It encodes CASSRGRPIPTEAFF. The full variable domain, its missing parts supplied by reference TRBV7-8 and TRBJ1-1, is GAGVSQSPRYKVAKRGQDVALRCDPISGHVSLFWYQQALGQGPEFLTYFQNEAQLDKSGLPSDRFFAERPEGSVSTLKIQRTQQEDSAVYLCASSRGRPIPTEAFFGQGTRLTVV.

This clone was recorded once. V usage is TRBV9 and J usage is TRBJ1-1, with a tentative D call TRBD1 (6 bases). The CDR3 is 15 amino acids. Between the trimmed V and J ends, which lost 0 bases and 1 base, there was a span of 10 bases. CDR1 SGDLS and CDR2 YYNGEE come from the germline V gene. The CDR3 region is CASSVAQGPNTEAFF. The CDR3 nucleotides are TGTGCCAGCAGCGTAGCTCAGGGGCCGAACACTGAAGCTTTCTTT.

This clone is a singleton in its sample. CDR3 region: CASSPKVENTGELFF. For the CDR3, the DNA is TGTGCCAGCTCACCAAAGGTGGAGAACACCGGGGAGCTGTTTTTT. The V and J genes are TRBV18 and TRBJ2-2; D gene unclear. The V gene's germline CDR1 is KGHSH and CDR2 LQKENI. The CDR3 runs to 15 residues. V dropped 2 bases and J dropped 1 base, with 8 bases sitting between them.

V gene TRBV5-4 combines with J gene TRBJ1-1; D remains unclear. The V and J ends lost 0 bases and 0 bases respectively, with 6 bases between them. The germline gives CDR1 SGHNT, CDR2 YYREEE (reference sequence). The CDR3 consists of 14 residues. The CDR3 DNA is TGTGCCAGCAGCTTGGGCCGTCTGAACACTGAAGCTTTCTTT. It is translated as CASSLGRLNTEAFF. Full variable domain (outside the CDR3, taken from reference TRBV5-4 and TRBJ1-1): ETGVTQSPTHLIKTRGQQVTLRCSSQSGHNTVSWYQQALGQGPQFIFQYYREEENGRGNFPPRFSGLQFPNYSSELNVNALELDDSALYLCASSLGRLNTEAFFGQGTRLTVV.

The J gene is TRBJ2-2, the V gene TRBV5-1; TRBD2 agrees at 9 bases. V dropped 2 bases and J dropped 3; count of bases not matched to a gene: 2. Germline V gene sequence: CDR1 SGHRS, CDR2 YFSETQ. The CDR3 spans 15 residues. The CDR3 spells CASSFASGDTGELFF. CDR3 nucleotides: TGCGCCAGCAGCTTCGCTAGCGGGGACACCGGGGAGCTGTTTTTT.

The chain couples TRBV30 to TRBJ1-1; tentative D call: TRBD1 (5 bases). Germline-derived CDR1 and CDR2 are GTSNPN and SVGIG (reference sequence). The CDR3 totals 13 residues. V lost 0 bases, J lost 6 bases, and 11 bases lay in between. CDR3 coding DNA: TGTGCCTGGAGTGTCGAGGGGCTCCCTGAAGCTTTCTTT. The encoded protein is CAWSVEGLPEAFF.

This chain joins TRBV6-2 or TRBV6-3 and TRBJ1-4; no reliable D call. V was shortened by 0 bases and J by 0 bases, with 2 bases between the two germline ends. CDR1 MNHEY and CDR2 SVGEGT come from the germline V gene. The length of the CDR3 is 14 residues. CDR3 in DNA: TGTGCCAGCAGTTACTCCGCAACTAATGAAAAACTGTTTTTT. It encodes CASSYSATNEKLFF.

This clone was counted only a few times. V usage is TRBV9 and J usage is TRBJ1-2, with D unclear. Germline V CDR1 and CDR2: SGDLS, YYNGEE. V lost 0 bases and J 4 bases, leaving 13 bases between the germline ends. There are 15 residues in the CDR3. CDR3 sequence: CASSVAPTSAYGYTF. CDR3 coding DNA: TGTGCCAGCAGCGTAGCCCCAACAAGTGCCTATGGCTACACCTTC.

The chain links TRBV21-1 to TRBJ1-2. TRBV21-1 corresponds to a pseudogene. This CDR3 has 18 residues. CDR3 region: CASSQRGQIKAREGGYTF. The CDR3 nucleotides read TGTGCCAGCAGCCAAAGGGGGCAGATTAAGGCGCGGGAGGGTGGCTACACCTTC.

The rearrangement joins TRBV5-4 to TRBJ1-4, with D perhaps matching TRBD1 (5 bases). CDR3 length equals 16 residues. Germline assignment: CDR1 SGHNT and CDR2 YYREEE (reference sequence). Trimming cost V 0 bases and J 5 bases, with 14 bases left between them. In nucleotides, the CDR3 is TGTGCCAGCAGCTTGGGTAGGGGAGGGAGAAATGAAAAACTGTTTTTT. This gives the protein CASSLGRGGRNEKLFF.